A single T cell receptor beta chain is shown here with its context. This clone's antigen is unknown. There are no base qualities to consult, and no much larger clone falls within one base. TCRbeta CDR3 regions were amplified from genomic DNA using the immunoSEQ Assay, a bias-controlled multiplex PCR. Per the source publication's procedure: Within the assay, amplification of reference gene primers was used to estimate how many nucleated cells each sample contained. To quantify the absolute abundance of each unique TCRbeta CDR3 rearrangement, sequence reads were collapsed and filtered. Productive Simpson clonality was computed per sample as the square root of Simpson's diversity index over productive rearrangements. Entries here come from immuneACCESS through TCRdb and include only in-frame sequences with V and J called. Some clones fail to appear in such tables; in the studies checked, an unresolved V gene covers under half of the shortfall, and the cause of the remainder is unknown. V and J calls and clone size are as listed in that table; D and trimming were resolved from the DNA. In all, the sample holds under 150,000 clones, and just over 75% of those were seen once. The biggest ten clones account for 11% of the sample.

The data originate from a study of blood T cell repertoires in COVID-19 (TCRdb year 2020). Some background on the complete study: Samples covering the acute and convalescent phases of COVID-19 were provided by collaborators in the United States, Italy and Spain. The prospective study material was composed of cDNA or gDNA derived from T cells, B-cell-depleted T cells, or PBMCs. The dataset comprised deeply sampled blood TCRbeta repertoires from subjects exposed to, actively infected with, or recovered from COVID-19. A freely available public database, intended as a resource for researchers studying the immune response to SARS-CoV-2, is where the repertoires were released. The samples were drawn from two sources: the first 160 participants of the ongoing ImmuneRACE study, and 1,000 to 1,500 subjects contributed by 6 global collaborators. Nearly every sample came with metadata listing a de-identified subject ID, COVID-19 status, age in years and sex. HLA class I and class II types, where available, came from metadata supplied by the sample provider rather than from assay-based typing. What the research found in general, with its limitations: How much clinical and demographic metadata was included differed by source and by participant, and the metadata was provided uncurated.

The collaborating institutions used their own protocols to collect whole blood in K2EDTA tubes. For TCRbeta analysis, collaborator samples were shipped as frozen whole blood, as isolated PBMCs, or as DNA extracted from either sample type. As encoded in the germline V gene, CDR1 is KGHSH while CDR2 is LQKENI. Trimming at the junction amounts to 6 bases on V and 0 bases on J, and the germline ends lie 14 bases apart. The CDR3, from cysteine to phenylalanine, totals 16 residues. Only the CDR3 portion is preserved as DNA: 48 bases, with reading frame beginning at the first base. The source is a human donor in a cohort sampled during active COVID-19. Rearrangement joined TRBV18 to TRBJ1-4, with no reliable assignment of the D segment. Sequences were obtained from peripheral blood. The CDR3 reads as follows: CASSSVEVSTNEKLFF. The nucleotides read TGTGCCAGCTCCTCGGTCGAGGTTTCAACTAATGAAAAACTGTTTTTT.